One and the same sample provided the 2 T cell receptor beta chains below, sequenced in a study of T and B cells in COVID-19 patients. Each TRB amplification used roughly 220-550 ng of genomic DNA from blood. Multiplex PCR with BIOMED2 TRB-A/B primer pools amplified TRB rearrangements. From the multiplex PCR reads, TCRdb called clonotypes with MiXCR, one entry per CDR3 protein. This sample has roughly 23,000 distinct CDR3 sequences; about 32% occur once, and the top ten carry approximately 3%. Input material: blood. These receptors originate from a human donor who had recovered from COVID-19.

This clonotype was recorded at least ten times. This chain uses TRBV6-5 with TRBJ2-7; 8 positions agree with TRBD2. The CDR3 is made up of 13 amino acids. In germline, CDR1 is MNHEY, CDR2 SVGAGI. Losses at the gene ends were 5 bases for V and 7 bases for J; bases not matched to a gene: 7. The CDR3 bases are TGTGCCAGCAGTCCGGGGGGGGTCGGGGAGCAGTACTTC. Translating it yields CASSPGGVGEQYF.

This chain connects TRBV18 to TRBJ2-1; TRBD2 matches at 10 bases. Germline V gene data show CDR1 as KGHSH and CDR2 as LQKENI. The CDR3 is 15 residues long. V shed 6 bases and J 4 bases; nucleotides not matched to a gene: 6. The CDR3 loop is CASSPVAGGYNEQFF. The CDR3 DNA reads TGTGCCAGCTCCCCTGTAGCGGGAGGATACAATGAGCAGTTCTTC. Complete variable domain (other parts from reference TRBV18 and TRBJ2-1): NAGVMQNPRHLVRRRGQEARLRCSPMKGHSHVYWYRQLPEEGLKFMVYLQKENIIDESGMPKERFSAEFPKEGPSILRIQQVVRGDSAAYFCASSPVAGGYNEQFFGPGTRLTVL.